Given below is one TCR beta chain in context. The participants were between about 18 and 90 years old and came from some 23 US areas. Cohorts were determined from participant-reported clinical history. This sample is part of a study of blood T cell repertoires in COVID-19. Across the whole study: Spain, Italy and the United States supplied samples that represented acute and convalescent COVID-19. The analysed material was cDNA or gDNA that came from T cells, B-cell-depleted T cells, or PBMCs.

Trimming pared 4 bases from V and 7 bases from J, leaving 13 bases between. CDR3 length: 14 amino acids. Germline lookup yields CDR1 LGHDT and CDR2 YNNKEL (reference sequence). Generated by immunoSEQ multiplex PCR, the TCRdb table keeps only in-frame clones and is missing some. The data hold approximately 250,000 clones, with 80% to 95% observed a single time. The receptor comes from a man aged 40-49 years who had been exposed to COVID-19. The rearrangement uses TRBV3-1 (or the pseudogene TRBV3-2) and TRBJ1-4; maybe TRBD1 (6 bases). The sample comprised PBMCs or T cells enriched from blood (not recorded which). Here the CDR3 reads CASSRGTYGEKLFF. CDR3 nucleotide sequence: TGTGCCAGCAGCCGGGGGACATATGGTGAAAAACTGTTTTTT.